Included here is one TCR beta chain sequence, with context. No antigen is known for it. No qualities accompany the bases; no much larger clone lies one base away. Library method: 5' RACE. The listed sequencing device is Illumina HiSeq 2500. A second PCR of about 7 to 12 cycles was performed with a sample-barcoded 5' primer and a J-beta primer mix. Each TCR beta cDNA molecule received a unique molecular identifier from a template-switch 5' adaptor carrying 12 random nucleotides. Each sample yielded at least 3 million CDR3-containing paired-end reads. All of the RNA was converted into first-strand cDNA using the Mint cDNA synthesis kit, with a TRBC-specific oligonucleotide serving as the primer. All cDNA was treated with uracil-DNA glycosylase and then went through a first 18-cycle PCR with the universal primers M1SS and BC2_uni_R. The published analysis was carried out like this. Each sample was normalized by randomly selecting 1 million high-quality reads, each carrying a distinct molecular identifier. Instead of being binned into consensus sequences, reads with shared molecular identifiers were discarded. MiTCR, with a Q25 quality threshold and the strictest error-elimination algorithm, was used for CDR3 identification, clonotype clustering and error correction. Lower-bound total TCR beta diversity was estimated with a nonparametric unseen species model using Euler transformation. TCRdb redid the processing of the public reads, applying fastp at Q25 and MiXCR, and retained in-frame beta chains. All rows with the same CDR3 protein become a single entry with the most common DNA and genes. These V and J calls rely on TCRdb rather than the paper's analysis. Present in this sample are some 750,000 distinct CDR3 sequences, 20% to 25% of which were seen just once. The ten most abundant clones make up around 22% of the sample.

This sample is part of a study of blood T cells in healthy people across ages (dated by TCRdb to about 2015). Regarding the study in general: In model experiments, template switching captured about one uniquely barcoded TCR beta cDNA molecule for every two T cells. Age-related changes in TCR beta repertoire diversity were measured in the study by deep sequencing normalized with unique cDNA molecular identifiers. Two additional independent replicas of 1 million unique cDNA reads from the same blood draw were analyzed for two donors (one aged 18 to 30 and one aged 80 or older). Donors of different ages were randomly distributed across sequencing lanes to avoid experimental bias. The donors were split into four age groups: young (average 16 years), middle-aged (around 40), aged (roughly 60) and long-lived (roughly 80). Overall study results and their limits: Estimates of total diversity from one million sequenced T cells were regarded as lower bounds and underestimates. Since profiling was done on bulk unsorted PBMCs, naive and antigen-experienced compartments could not be conclusively compared. The percentage of naive T cells measured by flow cytometry correlated strongly with observed TCR beta diversity. The CMV infection status of donors was not known, potentially confounding age-related changes in expanded clonotypes. Compared with the aged group, the long-lived group had more naive CD4+ T cells, fewer expanded clones and increased TCR diversity, a pattern suggesting age selection. Observed TCR beta diversity per million T cells fell roughly linearly with age, and a significant reduction was already apparent by age around 40.

Including cysteine and phenylalanine, the CDR3 has 14 amino acids. CDR3 DNA only is kept here, 42 bases in frame from base 1. Trimming at the junction amounts to 0 bases on V and 2 bases on J, and the germline ends lie 7 bases apart. According to the germline V gene, CDR1 reads SGHTA and CDR2 reads FQGNSA. The donors were around 39 Caucasian individuals from Russia, aged 6 to 90 years, who were systemically healthy. Roughly 10 milliliters of peripheral blood were collected from each donor into EDTA-treated Vacutainer tubes. Ficoll-Paque density-gradient centrifugation was used to isolate PBMCs, with at least 7 million per sample. Total RNA, at least 6 micrograms per sample, was extracted from PBMCs with Trizol reagent. For every donor, an aliquot of PBMCs went through flow cytometry to measure the percentages of naive CD45RAhigh/CD27high T cells.

The sequence derives from an older man in good health. This chain joins TRBV7-2 to TRBJ1-2, with the D segment identity uncertain. Sequencing used blood. Here is the DNA: TGTGCCAGCAGCTTAGCGTCCGTCAACTATGGCTACACCTTC. It translates as CASSLASVNYGYTF. Beyond the CDR3, the reference TRBV7-2 and TRBJ1-2 genes provide the residues; the full variable domain reads: GAGVSQSPSNKVTEKGKDVELRCDPISGHTALYWYRQSLGQGLEFLIYFQGNSAPDKSGLPSDRFSAERTGGSVSTLTIQRTQQEDSAVYLCASSLASVNYGYTFGSGTRLTVV.